These 27 T cell receptor beta chains originate from one sample sequenced in a study of OX40 agonist ivuxolimab in advanced cancers. The protocol was immunoSEQ multiplex PCR, while the TCRdb copy is restricted to in-frame clones and leaves out a portion. This repertoire shows fewer than 90,000 clones, 87% found once; its top ten account for approximately 0.25%. The specimen comprised CD4+ or CD8+ T cells sorted from blood, sampled in a trial of the OX40 agonist ivuxolimab. The source is an adult with an advanced solid tumor such as melanoma, head and neck, liver or kidney cancer.

This clone was seen a single time. The gene calls are TRBV6-5 and TRBJ2-5, with TRBD1 identical over 7 bases. The CDR3 is 12 amino acids. The V gene end was trimmed by 6 bases and the J gene end by 5 bases; junction bases not matched to a gene: 3. Germline assignment: CDR1 MNHEY and CDR2 SVGAGI. The DNA of the CDR3 is TGTGCCAGCAGACAGGGGAGCGAGACCCAGTACTTC. It is translated as CASRQGSETQYF.

The chain links TRBV6-1 to TRBJ1-1; D remains ambiguous. Germline loops: CDR1 MNHNS, CDR2 SASEGT. The CDR3 sequence is 11 residues long. V gave up 8 bases and J gave up 8 bases, with 12 bases separating them. The CDR3 nucleotides read TGTGCCAGCCGTTTTGGTACCGAAGCTTTCTTT. This codes for CASRFGTEAFF.

The rearrangement joins TRBV10-3 to TRBJ2-6; D is perhaps TRBD2 (7 bases). Trimming took 8 bases from V and 0 from J, leaving 17 bases between them. This CDR3 has 17 amino acids. The germline CDR1 and CDR2 sequences are ENHRY and SYGVKD. The CDR3 DNA reads as TGTGCCATCGGTACGGGGGGCGCCTACTCTGGGGCCAACGTCCTGACTTTC. This gives the protein CAIGTGGAYSGANVLTF.

This chain joins TRBV9 and TRBJ1-1; TRBD1 might be the D (5 bases). This CDR3 spans 15 amino acids. The germline V and J ends were trimmed by 0 bases and 0 bases, with 9 bases remaining between them. Looked up from germline, CDR1 is SGDLS and CDR2 is YYNGEE. CDR3 residues: CASSVGGGLNTEAFF. In DNA form, the CDR3 reads TGTGCCAGCAGCGTAGGGGGCGGACTGAACACTGAAGCTTTCTTT.

This clone was picked up a small number of times. The rearrangement joins TRBV20-1 to TRBJ1-2; D gene unclear. Germline-derived CDR1 and CDR2 are DFQATT and SNEGSKA (reference sequence). V was trimmed by 7 bases and J by 8 bases, leaving 8 bases between them. This CDR3 spans 9 amino acids. The CDR3 loop reads CSVRRGYTF. CDR3 nucleotides: TGCAGTGTGAGAAGGGGCTACACCTTC.

V gene TRBV11-2 combines with J gene TRBJ2-7; 11 nucleotides agree with TRBD2. J was trimmed by 4 bases and V by 1 base; bases with no gene match: 3. This CDR3 has 15 amino acids. Germline assignment: CDR1 SGHAT and CDR2 FQNNGV. The DNA of the CDR3 is TGTGCCAGCAGCTTAGGGCCTAGCGGGAGGTACGAGCAGTACTTC. It yields the protein CASSLGPSGRYEQYF.

The CDR3 bases are TGCAGCGTTGACGGACAGGGGTTCAGCACAGATACGCAGTATTTT. This encodes CSVDGQGFSTDTQYF. This chain links TRBV29-1 with TRBJ2-3, with 9 bases matching TRBD1. This CDR3 has 15 amino acids. CDR1 and CDR2 (germline): SQVTM, ANQGSEA. V lost 3 bases, J lost 0 bases, and 4 bases stayed unmatched.

The genes are TRBV5-4 and TRBJ1-2; D is uncertain. Trimming stripped 6 bases from V and 6 bases from J, with 18 bases between. The CDR3 is made up of 14 amino acids. Germline loops: CDR1 SGHNT, CDR2 YYREEE (reference sequence). CDR3 sequence: CASTGPSTLHGYTF. DNA for the CDR3: TGTGCCAGCACCGGGCCGAGTACATTACATGGCTACACCTTC. Based on the CDR3 plus reference TRBV5-4 and TRBJ1-2, the full variable domain is ETGVTQSPTHLIKTRGQQVTLRCSSQSGHNTVSWYQQALGQGPQFIFQYYREEENGRGNFPPRFSGLQFPNYSSELNVNALELDDSALYLCASTGPSTLHGYTFGSGTRLTVV.

The chain uses TRBV29-1 and TRBJ2-3; perhaps TRBD1 as D (6 bases). CDR1 is SQVTM and CDR2 is ANQGSEA in the germline V gene. The CDR3 length is 13 residues. V was cut by 7 bases and J by 4 bases, with 15 bases left in between. The CDR3 DNA reads as TGCAGCGATGGCGGACAGTTCCCAGATACGCAGTATTTT. Protein sequence: CSDGGQFPDTQYF.

The chain joins TRBV6-5 to TRBJ1-5; unclear D gene. The germline gives CDR1 MNHEY, CDR2 SVGAGI. The CDR3 totals 13 residues. The V end was cut by 4 bases, the J end by 2 bases, with 6 bases between. The CDR3 region has the DNA TGTGCCAGCAGTTCAGGTGGCAATCAGCCCCAGCATTTT. It translates to CASSSGGNQPQHF.

The V and J genes are TRBV4-1 and TRBJ2-7, with 10 bases fitting TRBD2. The CDR3 sequence is 18 residues long. The trim removed 4 bases at V and 3 bases at J, leaving 15 bases unmatched. In germline, CDR1 is MGHRA, CDR2 YSYEKL. CDR3 DNA sequence: TGCGCCAGCAGCCTCTTGTGGGGATTAGCGGGAGGCTACTACGAGCAGTACTTC. Protein: CASSLLWGLAGGYYEQYF.

This chain uses TRBV19 with TRBJ2-3; 7 bases are a match to TRBD1. V lost 10 bases to trimming and J lost 2 bases; unmatched junction nucleotides: 15. From germline, CDR1 is LNHDA and CDR2 SQIVND (reference sequence). This CDR3 has 16 amino acids. The CDR3 coding sequence is TGTGCCACGAGACCCCACACAGGGGTTAACACAGATACGCAGTATTTT. This gives the protein CATRPHTGVNTDTQYF.

The genes are TRBV7-2 and TRBJ2-7; 15 bases agree with TRBD2. CDR3 length: 14 amino acids. The germline V gene encodes CDR1 SGHTA and CDR2 FQGNSA. The ends lost 5 bases at V and 6 bases at J; junction bases unmatched: 2. The CDR3 protein is CASSPGLAGGEQYF. CDR3 bases: TGTGCCAGCAGCCCGGGACTAGCGGGAGGCGAGCAGTACTTC.

The chain carries TRBV7-9 and TRBJ1-3, with a weak D call TRBD1 (6 bases). This CDR3 is 16 amino acids long. Looked up from germline, CDR1 is SEHNR and CDR2 is FQNEAQ (reference sequence). Trimming cost V 5 bases and J 0 bases, with 14 bases left between them. CDR3 nucleotide sequence: TGTGCCAGCAGCACCCGGACAGACCACTCTGGAAACACCATATATTTT. Translating it yields CASSTRTDHSGNTIYF.

The chain carries TRBV10-3 and TRBJ2-5, with TRBD2 identical over 7 bases. Losses at the gene ends were 4 bases for V and 4 bases for J; bases not matched to a gene: 0. Looked up from germline, CDR1 is ENHRY and CDR2 is SYGVKD. The length of the CDR3 is 12 residues. The CDR3 coding sequence is TGTGCCATCAGTGGCGGGAGAGAGACCCAGTACTTC. Translated: CAISGGRETQYF.

The CDR3 spells CASSLSPGISETQYF. For the CDR3, the DNA is TGTGCCAGCAGCCTCTCCCCTGGCATTTCCGAGACCCAGTACTTC. The chain couples TRBV4-2 to TRBJ2-5; D is ambiguous. This CDR3 has 15 residues. The germline V gene encodes CDR1 LGHNA and CDR2 YNFKEQ. Trimming removed 4 bases from V and 5 bases from J, with 17 bases in between.

V usage is TRBV28 and J usage is TRBJ1-6, with D maybe TRBD1 (6 bases). Between the trimmed V and J ends, which lost 4 bases and 10 bases, there was a span of 20 bases. This CDR3 has 16 residues. In germline, CDR1 is MDHEN, CDR2 SYDVKM. DNA of the CDR3: TGTGCCAGCAGTTATGACCCTACGACAGGCTTATCACCCCTCCACTTT. Encoded protein: CASSYDPTTGLSPLHF.

The chain has TRBV7-2 and TRBJ2-7, with 14 bases matching TRBD2. CDR1 and CDR2 from the germline V gene are SGHTA and FQGNSA. J was trimmed by 12 bases and V by 5 bases; bases with no gene match: 12. The CDR3 covers 15 residues. As DNA, the CDR3 is TGTGCCAGCAGCCCGCCGGGACTAGCGGGAGTTAGGTCGTACTTC. It specifies CASSPPGLAGVRSYF.

This clone has a handful of counts. This sequence joins TRBV19 and TRBJ2-1; 10 bases are a match to TRBD2. Germline trimming cut 4 bases from V and 9 bases from J; bases unmatched to any gene: 6. CDR3 length equals 14 residues. Germline V gives CDR1 LNHDA, CDR2 SQIVND (reference sequence). The CDR3 region has the DNA TGTGCCAGTAGTAGGCTAGCGGGAGTTAGTGAGCAGTTCTTC. This sequence encodes CASSRLAGVSEQFF.

This clone was counted a few times. The rearrangement joins TRBV5-1 to TRBJ2-1, with TRBD2 matching 10 bases. The V and J ends lost 0 bases and 8 bases, in that order; junction bases with no gene match: 14. This CDR3 has 18 residues. CDR1 is SGHRS and CDR2 is YFSETQ in the germline V gene. DNA for the CDR3: TGCGCCAGCAGCTTGGCGAAGATTTCTAGCGGGAGATTCGATGAGCAGTTCTTC. This encodes CASSLAKISSGRFDEQFF.

The chain is built from TRBV28 and TRBJ1-2, with D maybe TRBD1 (5 bases). The germline CDR1 and CDR2 sequences are MDHEN and SYDVKM. This CDR3 region has 15 residues. V dropped 4 bases and J dropped 4 bases, with 16 bases sitting between them. CDR3 protein: CASSSRQADIYGYTF. The CDR3 DNA is TGTGCCAGCAGTTCTAGGCAGGCGGACATCTATGGCTACACCTTC.

The chain is built from TRBV29-1 and TRBJ2-2; the D is unclear. V was clipped by 3 bases and J by 0 bases, with 5 bases between them. There are 13 residues in the CDR3. The V gene's germline CDR1 is SQVTM and CDR2 ANQGSEA. CDR3 sequence reads: CSVDQANTGELFF. As DNA, the CDR3 is TGCAGCGTTGATCAAGCGAACACCGGGGAGCTGTTTTTT.

V and J are TRBV5-5 and TRBJ2-5, with 12 bases lining up with TRBD1. Per the germline V gene, CDR1 is SGHKS and CDR2 is YYEKEE (reference sequence). With V trimmed by 3 bases and J by 5 bases, 5 bases remained unmatched. CDR3 length equals 15 residues. The CDR3 sequence: CASSWGTGGWETQYF. The CDR3 nucleotides are TGTGCCAGCAGCTGGGGGACAGGGGGCTGGGAGACCCAGTACTTC.

V is TRBV4-2 and J is TRBJ1-6; D is unresolved. The germline V gene has CDR1 LGHNA and CDR2 YNFKEQ. V was trimmed by 1 base and J by 13 bases, leaving 11 bases between them. The CDR3 is 13 amino acids. This chain's CDR3 is CASSQGPLNPLHF. DNA of the CDR3: TGTGCCAGCAGCCAAGGCCCCTTAAACCCCCTCCACTTT.

This clone was detected only a few times. V usage is TRBV2 and J usage is TRBJ1-1; 9 positions match TRBD1. The CDR3 loop spans 14 amino acids. V was clipped by 8 bases and J by 4 bases; unmatched bases: 8. CDR1 is SNHLY, CDR2 FYNNEI, per germline. CDR3 sequence (DNA): TGTGCCAGCGGGGGTACAGGGGGCCTCACTGAAGCTTTCTTT. It codes for CASGGTGGLTEAFF.

This sequence joins TRBV2 and TRBJ2-7, with 8 bases matching TRBD1. J was trimmed by 3 bases and V by 4 bases; bases with no gene match: 8. This CDR3 has 15 residues. Germline lookup yields CDR1 SNHLY and CDR2 FYNNEI. CDR3 bases: TGTGCCAGCAGTGCTCTAGGGACAGGACACTACGAGCAGTACTTC. Protein sequence: CASSALGTGHYEQYF.

As to this clone: Other DNA sequences in this specimen translate into the identical CDR3. This chain links TRBV19 with TRBJ2-7; the D gene could be TRBD1 or TRBD2 (5 bases each). The CDR3 is 14 residues long. The V gene's germline CDR1 is LNHDA and CDR2 SQIVND (reference sequence). V shed 5 bases and J shed 6 bases, with 17 bases lying between them. CDR3: CASSPPLGTAEQYF. The CDR3 nucleotides are TGTGCCAGTAGTCCCCCCCTTGGGACGGCCGAGCAGTACTTC.